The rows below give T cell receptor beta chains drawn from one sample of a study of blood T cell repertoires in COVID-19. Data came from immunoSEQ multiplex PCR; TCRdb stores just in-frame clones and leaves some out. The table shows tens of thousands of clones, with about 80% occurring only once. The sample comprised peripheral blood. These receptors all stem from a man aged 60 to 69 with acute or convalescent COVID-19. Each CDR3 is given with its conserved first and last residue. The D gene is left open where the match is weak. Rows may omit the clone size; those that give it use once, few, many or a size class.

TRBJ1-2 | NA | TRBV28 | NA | CAIRGDYGYTF | TGTGCAATCCGGGGGGACTATGGCTACACCTTC
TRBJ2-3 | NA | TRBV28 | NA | CASRVARQSLNTDTQYF | TGTGCCAGCAGAGTAGCCCGCCAGTCCCTAAACACAGATACGCAGTATTTT
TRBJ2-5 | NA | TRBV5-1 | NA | CASSLGQSGETQYF | TGCGCCAGCAGCTTGGGGCAGTCAGGGGAGACCCAGTACTTC
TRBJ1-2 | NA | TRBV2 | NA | CASSQAGASYGYTF | TGTGCCAGCAGTCAGGCAGGGGCGTCCTATGGCTACACCTTC
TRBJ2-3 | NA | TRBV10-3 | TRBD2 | CAISTVGAGSIDTQYF | TGTGCCATCAGCACGGTGGGAGCGGGGAGTATAGATACGCAGTATTTT
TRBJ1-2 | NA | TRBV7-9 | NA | CASSFQGYGYTF | TGTGCCAGCAGTTTTCAGGGTTATGGCTACACCTTC
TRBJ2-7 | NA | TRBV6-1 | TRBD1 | CASSEGGQVYEQYF | TGTGCCAGCAGTGAAGGGGGACAGGTCTACGAGCAGTACTTC
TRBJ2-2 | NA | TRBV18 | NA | CASSPQTLNTGELFF | TGTGCCAGCTCCCCCCAGACTTTGAACACCGGGGAGCTGTTTTTT
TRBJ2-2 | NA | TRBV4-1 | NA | CASSSPRGGVNTGELFF | TGCGCCAGCAGCTCACCTAGGGGCGGGGTTAACACCGGGGAGCTGTTTTTT
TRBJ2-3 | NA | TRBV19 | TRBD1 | CASSMGQPTTDTQYF | TGTGCCAGTAGTATGGGACAGCCTACCACAGATACGCAGTATTTT
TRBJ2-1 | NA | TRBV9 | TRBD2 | CASSSGDYYNEQFF | TGTGCCAGCAGCTCGGGGGACTACTACAATGAGCAGTTCTTC
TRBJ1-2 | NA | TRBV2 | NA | CASRGIVGLYGYTF | TGTGCCAGCAGGGGGATAGTGGGGCTGTATGGCTACACCTTC
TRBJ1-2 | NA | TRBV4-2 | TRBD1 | CASSQGGTGFGYTF | TGTGCCAGCAGCCAAGGAGGGACAGGGTTTGGCTACACCTTC
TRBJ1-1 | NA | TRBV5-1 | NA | CASSLGLLNTEAFF | TGCGCCAGCAGCTTGGGTCTATTGAACACTGAAGCTTTCTTT
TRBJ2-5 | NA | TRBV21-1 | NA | CASSKKVGGGTQYF | NA
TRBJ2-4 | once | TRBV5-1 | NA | CASSLEARNIQYF | TGCGCCAGCAGCTTGGAAGCGAGAAACATTCAGTACTTC
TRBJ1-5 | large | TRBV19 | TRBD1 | CASSLRTGEYDQPQHF | TGTGCCAGTAGTCTCCGGACAGGGGAATATGATCAGCCCCAGCATTTT
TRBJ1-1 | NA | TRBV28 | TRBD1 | CASSVLTGGHTEAFF | TGTGCCAGCAGTGTATTAACAGGGGGCCACACTGAAGCTTTCTTT
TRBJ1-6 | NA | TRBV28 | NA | CASSSDSPLHF | TGTGCCAGCAGTTCAGATTCACCCCTCCACTTT
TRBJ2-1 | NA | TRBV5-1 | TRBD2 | CASSLAEAGGPREQFF | TGCGCCAGCAGCTTGGCCGAGGCGGGGGGGCCGAGGGAGCAGTTCTTC
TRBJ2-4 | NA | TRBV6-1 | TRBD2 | CASSEIWASGLAKNIQYF | TGTGCCAGCAGTGAAATATGGGCTAGCGGCCTAGCCAAAAACATTCAGTACTTC
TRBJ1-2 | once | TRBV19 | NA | CASSIGIQTVYGYTF | TGTGCCAGTAGTATCGGGATACAGACCGTCTATGGCTACACCTTC
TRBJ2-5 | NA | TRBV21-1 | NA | CASSNRPSGGARGETQYF | TGTGCCAGCAGCAATCGGCCTAGCGGGGGGGCCCGAGGAGAGACCCAGTACTTC
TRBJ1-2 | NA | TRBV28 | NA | CASSLLPGANYGYTF | TGTGCCAGCAGTTTATTACCGGGGGCTAACTATGGCTACACCTTC
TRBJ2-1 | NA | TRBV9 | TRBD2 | CASSTLAGAYNEQFF | TGTGCCAGCAGCACCCTAGCGGGGGCCTACAATGAGCAGTTCTTC
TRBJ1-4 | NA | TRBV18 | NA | CASSPRAESEKLFF | TGTGCCAGCTCACCGCGGGCAGAGAGCGAAAAACTGTTTTTT
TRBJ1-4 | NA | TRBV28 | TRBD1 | CASRRTGVDEKLFF | TGTGCCAGCAGAAGGACAGGGGTCGATGAAAAACTGTTTTTT
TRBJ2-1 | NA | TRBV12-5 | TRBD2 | CASGTPRTSGNNEQFF | TGTGCTAGTGGTACCCCTCGGACTAGCGGAAACAATGAGCAGTTCTTC
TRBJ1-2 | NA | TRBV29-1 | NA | CSVGERSNGYTF | TGCAGCGTTGGAGAGCGGTCAAATGGCTACACCTTC
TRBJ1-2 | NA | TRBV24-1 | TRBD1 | CATSGTTGGGIYGYTF | TGTGCCACCAGTGGGACGACAGGGGGCGGAATCTATGGCTACACCTTC
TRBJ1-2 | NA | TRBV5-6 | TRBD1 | CASSLWDRGSPNYGYTF | TGTGCCAGCAGCCTCTGGGACAGGGGTAGTCCTAACTATGGCTACACCTTC
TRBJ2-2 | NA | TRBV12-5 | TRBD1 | CASGPGQGFTGELFF | TGTGCTAGTGGTCCCGGACAGGGATTTACCGGGGAGCTGTTTTTT
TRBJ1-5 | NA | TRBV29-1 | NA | CSVGDQPQHF | TGCAGCGTTGGCGATCAGCCCCAGCATTTT
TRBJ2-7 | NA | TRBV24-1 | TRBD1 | CATSDQNRGYEQYF | TGTGCCACCAGTGACCAAAACAGGGGCTACGAGCAGTACTTC
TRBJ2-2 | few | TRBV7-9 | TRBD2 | CASSPRLAGGPGELFF | TGTGCCAGCAGCCCACGACTAGCGGGGGGGCCCGGGGAGCTGTTTTTT
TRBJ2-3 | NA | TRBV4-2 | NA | CASSQPVQEGNADTQYF | TGTGCCAGCAGCCAGCCCGTACAGGAGGGCAACGCAGATACGCAGTATTTT
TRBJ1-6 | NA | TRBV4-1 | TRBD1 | CASSHPPLTGVNSPLHF | TGCGCCAGCAGCCACCCTCCCCTGACAGGGGTTAATTCACCCCTCCACTTT
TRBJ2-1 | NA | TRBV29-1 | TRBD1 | CSVQKGAGYNEQFF | TGCAGCGTGCAGAAGGGGGCTGGCTACAATGAGCAGTTCTTC
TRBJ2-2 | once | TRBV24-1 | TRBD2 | CATSDWLAGAPGELFF | TGTGCCACCAGTGATTGGTTGGCGGGAGCCCCCGGGGAGCTGTTTTTT